The clone carrying this TCR beta chain was seen many times. Its antigen remains unknown. Germline V gives CDR1 MNHNS, CDR2 SASEGT. Deletions cut 3 bases from V and 3 bases from J, with 11 bases between. The CDR3 loop spans 14 amino acids. These data originate in a study of T cells after yellow fever vaccination. MiXCR was run by TCRdb on the 5' RACE reads, yielding one entry per CDR3 protein. The sample has more than 300,000 distinct CDR3 sequences, over 8.5% seen once. Study-wide results and caveats: After the booster, roughly 96% of CD4 and 88% of CD8 primary-response clones were re-detected.

The V gene is TRBV6-1, the J gene TRBJ1-2, with a possible D match to TRBD1 (6 bases). This sequence originates from a man aged 18 to 30 who received the YFV17D yellow fever vaccine. This sample comprised CD4+ T cells sorted from PBMCs, obtained 45 days after the yellow fever booster vaccination. The CDR3 nucleotides read TGTGCCAGCAGTGACAGGGGAAACGACTATGGCTACACCTTC. It translates to CASSDRGNDYGYTF.